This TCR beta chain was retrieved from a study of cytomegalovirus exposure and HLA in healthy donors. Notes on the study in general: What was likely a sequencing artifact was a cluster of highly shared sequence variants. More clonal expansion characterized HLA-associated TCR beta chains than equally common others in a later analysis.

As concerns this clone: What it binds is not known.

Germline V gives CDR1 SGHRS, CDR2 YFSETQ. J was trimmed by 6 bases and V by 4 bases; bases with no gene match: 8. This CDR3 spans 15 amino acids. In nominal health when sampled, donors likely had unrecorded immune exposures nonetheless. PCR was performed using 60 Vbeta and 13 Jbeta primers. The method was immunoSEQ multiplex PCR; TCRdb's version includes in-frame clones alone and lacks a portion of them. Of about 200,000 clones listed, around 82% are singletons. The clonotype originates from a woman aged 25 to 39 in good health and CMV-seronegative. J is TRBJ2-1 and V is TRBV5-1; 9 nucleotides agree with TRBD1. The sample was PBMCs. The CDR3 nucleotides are TGCGCCAGCAGCCAGGACAGGGGAATCCCCAATGAGCAGTTCTTC. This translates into CASSQDRGIPNEQFF.